This T cell receptor (beta chain) was sequenced during a study of post-analysis software for immune sequencing data (dated by TCRdb to 2013 to 2016). A note on the overall study: Recorded disease courses included relapsing-remitting, secondary progressive and progressive-relapsing multiple sclerosis, with some patients lacking subtype annotation. The patient repertoires were compared against 11 previously published healthy control repertoires obtained from donors aged 6 to 25 years. A subset of samples was prepared in parallel using single-end sample barcoding, then pooled and co-amplified after Illumina adapter ligation. Summary of the overall study and its limitations: Direct clustering with F measure showed strong co-clustering of samples prepared in the same batch, prompting a batch-effect correction. The control group was slightly older than the multiple sclerosis patient group. A few TRBV segments, including TRBV5-6, TRBV5-1 and TRBV20-1, were significantly more frequent in patients than controls. Multiple sclerosis patients had significantly lower normalized Chao1 diversity than controls, a result that suggests substantial peripheral T-cell clonal expansion.

The CDR3 spans 13 residues, counting both ends. Of the read, only the CDR3 DNA is kept; its 39 bases are in frame from base 1. According to the germline V gene, CDR1 reads MNHEY and CDR2 reads SVGAGI. V is reduced by 6 bases and J by 7 bases, leaving a spacing of 15 bases between them. To demonstrate the VDJtools post-analysis software, the study profiled TCR beta repertoires from the peripheral blood of 10 to 15 young patients with multiple sclerosis. The multiple sclerosis patients were children and adolescents ranging in age from about 6 to 16 years. The library relied on PCR. Sequenced on an Illumina HiSeq 2500. Unique molecular identifiers were incorporated into TCR beta cDNA libraries to reduce PCR and sequencing biases. Approximately 500,000 cDNA molecules were obtained for every 1 to 10 million input T cells, so each molecule roughly corresponded to one T cell. The same protocol used for the earlier healthy control dataset was applied to prepare and sequence the patient libraries. Within a given batch, samples were prepared together, multiplexed and sequenced on the same HiSeq lane. The original methods were these. Raw barcoded reads were processed with MIGEC, and single-read molecular identifier groups were discarded before consensus assembly and CDR3 extraction. Clonotype tables were post-analysed with VDJtools, and diversity was normalized by down-sampling all datasets to the smallest sample size. Repertoire overlap clustering matched CDR3 amino acid but not nucleotide sequences to correct batch-related cross-sample contamination. In TCRdb, the public reads were trimmed at Q25 with fastp and aligned with MiXCR, with productive beta chains retained. One record per CDR3 amino acid sequence lists the most common genes and DNA. These V and J calls derive from TCRdb rather than the authors' analysis. This sample is represented by about 800,000 distinct CDR3 sequences; roughly 27% of them were singletons. Under 0.7% of the sample lies in the top ten.

A word on this clonotype: The clone's antigen remains unknown. No conserved phenylalanine or tryptophan ends this CDR3, so it is likely a read error.

The chain employs TRBV6-5 and TRBJ1-1; a weak D assignment points to TRBD1 (6 bases agree). The TCR originated in a girl under 18 with multiple sclerosis. The specimen was blood. The DNA is as follows: TGTGCCAGCAGCAGGGGACCACATCTTGAAGCTTTCGTT. Translated, it gives CASSRGPHLEAFV.